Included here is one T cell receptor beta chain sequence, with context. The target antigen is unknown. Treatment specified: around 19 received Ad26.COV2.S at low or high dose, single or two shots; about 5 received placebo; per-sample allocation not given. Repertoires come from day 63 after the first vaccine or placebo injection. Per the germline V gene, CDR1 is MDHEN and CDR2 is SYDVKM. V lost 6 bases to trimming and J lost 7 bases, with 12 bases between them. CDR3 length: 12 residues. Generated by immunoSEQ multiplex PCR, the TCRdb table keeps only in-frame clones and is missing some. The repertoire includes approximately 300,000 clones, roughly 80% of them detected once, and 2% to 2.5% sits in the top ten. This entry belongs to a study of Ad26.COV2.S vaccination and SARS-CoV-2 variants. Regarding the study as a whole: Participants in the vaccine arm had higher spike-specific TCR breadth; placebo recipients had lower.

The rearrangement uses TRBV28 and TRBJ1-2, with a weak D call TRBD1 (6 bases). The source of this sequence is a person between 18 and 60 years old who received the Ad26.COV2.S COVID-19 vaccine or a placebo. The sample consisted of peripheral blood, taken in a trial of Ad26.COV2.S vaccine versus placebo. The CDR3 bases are TGTGCCAGCAGCTCCCAGGGGCCTGGCTACACCTTC. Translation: CASSSQGPGYTF.